A single sample is the source of the 8 T cell receptor beta chains below, sequenced in a study of blood T cell repertoires in COVID-19. Method: immunoSEQ multiplex PCR; TCRdb's copy keeps in-frame clones and lacks some. Here the sample spans some 300,000 clones, 88% being singletons. The sequencing input was PBMCs or T cells enriched from blood (not recorded which). The receptors originated from a woman aged 55-69 years in a cohort exposed to, infected with or recovered from COVID-19 (not recorded which).

The chain joins TRBV5-1 to TRBJ2-1; 9 bases match TRBD2. The CDR3 contains 17 residues. Germline CDR1 is SGHRS and CDR2 is YFSETQ. V dropped 1 base and J dropped 6; count of bases not matched to a gene: 11. The CDR3 sequence: CASSLTSGPKGGNEQFF. The CDR3 bases are TGCGCCAGCAGCTTGACTAGCGGGCCTAAGGGAGGCAATGAGCAGTTCTTC.

This clone was seen a single time. This rearrangement joins TRBV3-1 (or the pseudogene TRBV3-2) to TRBJ2-1, with TRBD2 as a possible D gene (5 bases). CDR3 length: 14 amino acids. Germline CDR1 and CDR2: LGHDT and YNNKEL (reference sequence). V lost 5 bases and J 4 bases, leaving 12 bases between the germline ends. CDR3 amino acids: CASSFPSGYNEQFF. The CDR3 DNA reads as TGTGCCAGCAGCTTCCCGTCGGGGTACAATGAGCAGTTCTTC.

Points on this clone: This sample also contains other DNA sequences that code for the same CDR3. The chain links TRBV18 to TRBJ2-3; D remains ambiguous. Trimming shortened V by 3 bases and J by 2 bases, and 6 bases separated the two germline ends. The CDR3 covers 13 residues. Germline assignment: CDR1 KGHSH and CDR2 LQKENI. The chain's CDR3 is CASSPKLTDTQYF. In DNA form, the CDR3 reads TGTGCCAGCTCACCGAAGCTCACAGATACGCAGTATTTT.

This chain joins TRBV14 and TRBJ2-3, with 9 nucleotides matching TRBD2. V was clipped by 4 bases and J by 0 bases; unmatched bases: 5. The CDR3 runs to 16 residues. The germline CDR1 and CDR2 sequences are SGHDN and FVKESK. The CDR3 nucleotides read TGTGCCAGCAGCCGCCCGGGACTAGCTAGCACAGATACGCAGTATTTT. Translating gives CASSRPGLASTDTQYF.

The sample holds one count of this clone. This sequence joins TRBV30 and TRBJ1-1; 7 positions agree with TRBD1. This CDR3 comprises 12 residues. Losses at the gene ends were 4 bases for V and 7 bases for J; bases not matched to a gene: 6. From germline, CDR1 is GTSNPN and CDR2 SVGIG (reference sequence). CDR3 sequence reads: CAWTPGTDEAFF. CDR3 DNA: TGTGCCTGGACCCCCGGGACAGATGAAGCTTTCTTT.

The rearrangement joins TRBV12-3 or TRBV12-4 to TRBJ2-1; D is perhaps TRBD1 (5 bases). V lost 7 bases to trimming and J lost 6 bases, with 10 bases between them. CDR3 size: 12 residues. As DNA, the CDR3 is TGTGCCAGCACAGGGCCCAGCAATGAGCAGTTCTTC. Amino acids: CASTGPSNEQFF.

The gene calls are TRBV19 and TRBJ1-1; 9 bases agree with TRBD1. With V trimmed by 6 bases and J by 8 bases, 7 bases remained unmatched. The CDR3 spans 13 residues. Germline V gives CDR1 LNHDA, CDR2 SQIVND (reference sequence). CDR3 region: CASRIQGAEEAFF. CDR3 in DNA: TGTGCCAGTAGGATACAGGGGGCAGAGGAAGCTTTCTTT. Together with reference TRBV19 and TRBJ1-1, the CDR3 gives the full variable domain: DGGITQSPKYLFRKEGQNVTLSCEQNLNHDAMYWYRQDPGQGLRLIYYSQIVNDFQKGDIAEGYSVSREKKESFPLTVTSAQKNPTAFYLCASRIQGAEEAFFGQGTRLTVV.

The rearrangement joins TRBV5-1 to TRBJ2-1, with a weak D call TRBD1 (6 bases). This CDR3 contains 15 residues. Trimming took 4 bases from V and 6 from J, leaving 17 bases between them. In germline, CDR1 is SGHRS, CDR2 YFSETQ. CDR3 bases: TGCGCCAGCAGCCTCGGGACAATTCAGGGCAATGAGCAGTTCTTC. Its translation is CASSLGTIQGNEQFF. Complete variable domain (other parts from reference TRBV5-1 and TRBJ2-1): KAGVTQTPRYLIKTRGQQVTLSCSPISGHRSVSWYQQTPGQGLQFLFEYFSETQRNKGNFPGRFSGRQFSNSRSEMNVSTLELGDSALYLCASSLGTIQGNEQFFGPGTRLTVL.